Below, 21 T cell receptor beta chains from the same sample are listed, as sequenced in a study of regulatory T cells in long-lasting Graves disease. Assembly of TCR beta libraries relied on iRepertoire HTBI primers together with Arm-PCR of CDR3 regions. One entry per CDR3 protein results from TCRdb running MiXCR on the multiplex PCR reads. The sample records fewer than 400,000 distinct CDR3 sequences, 15% to 20% being singletons. The time point here: newly diagnosed GD, antithyroid drugs for less than 3 months. With RNA extracted from PBMCs as input, the TCR library was made. The material sequenced was peripheral blood mononuclear cells (PBMCs), taken at new diagnosis, from a patient treated with antithyroid drugs. These receptors originate from a female donor with Graves disease.

The chain recombines TRBV11-3 with TRBJ2-2, with D tentatively TRBD2 (6 bases). Trimming took 5 bases from V and 5 from J, leaving 15 bases between them. Looked up from germline, CDR1 is SGHNT and CDR2 is YENEEA. CDR3 length: 15 amino acids. The CDR3 DNA reads TGTGCCAGCAGCCCGAACGCGGGAAGGACCGGGGAGCTGTTTTTT. The encoded protein is CASSPNAGRTGELFF.

As to this clonotype: Since a much larger clone is just one base distant, this may be a read error. The chain recombines TRBV6-2 or TRBV6-3 with TRBJ1-1; TRBD1 is a possible D gene (6 bases). Per the germline V gene, CDR1 is MNHEY and CDR2 is SVGEGT. This CDR3 is built from 13 residues. DNA for the CDR3: TGTGCCAGCAGTATACAGGGTATAGGTGAAGCTTCCTTT. Residues: CASSIQGIGEASF.

The V call is TRBV3-1, the J call TRBJ1-1; no definite D call. The V and J ends lost 1 base and 2 bases respectively, with 8 bases between them. From germline, CDR1 is LGHDT and CDR2 YNNKEL (reference sequence). This CDR3 comprises 14 residues. This CDR3 is CASSQGLGNTEAFF. The CDR3 DNA reads as TGTGCCAGCAGCCAAGGGTTGGGAAACACTGAAGCTTTCTTT.

This clonotype showed up just a few times. The chain uses TRBV7-6 and TRBJ2-7; D is unresolved. This CDR3 comprises 12 residues. Germline assignment: CDR1 SGHVS and CDR2 FNYEAQ. V lost 5 bases, J lost 5 bases, and 10 bases lay in between. The CDR3: CASSLRPDEQYF. The CDR3 coding sequence is TGTGCCAGCAGCCTACGGCCCGACGAGCAGTACTTC.

This clonotype has at least ten counts. The chain couples TRBV6-5 to TRBJ1-2; a weak D match, TRBD1 (5 bases). V was shortened by 3 bases and J by 0 bases, with 14 bases between the two germline ends. The CDR3 spans 16 residues. Germline CDR1 and CDR2: MNHEY and SVGAGI. DNA for the CDR3: TGTGCCAGCAGTTATCGTGCAGGGCCCTCTAACTATGGCTACACCTTC. This sequence encodes CASSYRAGPSNYGYTF.

This clonotype was counted at least ten times. The chain combines TRBV11-2 with TRBJ2-1; D is undetermined. The germline V gene has CDR1 SGHAT and CDR2 FQNNGV. This CDR3 is 16 amino acids long. V shed 3 bases and J shed 6 bases, with 18 bases lying between them. CDR3 in amino acids: CASSLGIRRSSNEQFF. The CDR3 DNA reads as TGTGCCAGCAGCTTGGGTATCAGGCGATCGAGCAATGAGCAGTTCTTC.

The V and J genes are TRBV4-1 and TRBJ2-5; 7 positions agree with TRBD1. The CDR3 spans 16 residues. J lost 2 bases, V lost 5 bases, and 11 bases had no gene match. CDR1 MGHRA and CDR2 YSYEKL come from the germline V gene. The CDR3 DNA sequence: TGCGCCAGCAGCTCTACGCCGGGACAGCCGCAAGAGACCCAGTACTTC. Its translation is CASSSTPGQPQETQYF.

The sample holds a few counts of this clonotype. The V gene is TRBV20-1, the J gene TRBJ2-1; weak D call: TRBD2 (6 bases). The CDR3 extends over 17 amino acids. The V gene's germline CDR1 is DFQATT and CDR2 SNEGSKA (reference sequence). The V gene lost 2 bases and the J gene lost 3 bases, with 20 bases spanning the gap. The CDR3 region is CSARPVSGGMVYNEQFF. The CDR3 region has the DNA TGCAGTGCTAGACCCGTTAGCGGAGGGATGGTCTACAATGAGCAGTTCTTC.

The V gene is TRBV5-4, the J gene TRBJ2-1; unclear D gene. Trimming shortened V by 0 bases and J by 8 bases, and 12 bases separated the two germline ends. CDR1 is SGHNT and CDR2 is YYREEE in the germline V gene (reference sequence). This CDR3 is 14 amino acids long. CDR3 DNA: TGTGCCAGCAGCTTGGATGGTTTCAACTATGAGCAGTTCTTC. It specifies CASSLDGFNYEQFF.

This clonotype was observed a handful of times. The chain links TRBV28 to TRBJ1-5, with D perhaps matching TRBD1 (5 bases). Trimming shortened V by 2 bases and J by 9 bases, and 17 bases separated the two germline ends. Looked up from germline, CDR1 is MDHEN and CDR2 is SYDVKM. The CDR3 is made up of 15 amino acids. The CDR3 sequence: CASSLGILSGGPQHF. Here the CDR3 DNA reads TGTGCCAGCAGTTTAGGGATACTCTCGGGGGGGCCCCAGCATTTT.

The table lists this clonotype with many counts. This sequence joins TRBV7-8 and TRBJ2-3; TRBD2 aligns across 12 bases. This CDR3 contains 17 residues. CDR1 is SGHVS, CDR2 FQNEAQ, per germline. V gave up 5 bases and J gave up 2 bases; unmatched junction bases: 8. CDR3 residues: CASSNRTSGKYTDTQYF. The CDR3 DNA reads as TGTGCCAGCAGCAATAGGACTAGCGGGAAATACACAGATACGCAGTATTTT. The full variable domain, with the rest looked up from reference TRBV7-8 and TRBJ2-3, is GAGVSQSPRYKVAKRGQDVALRCDPISGHVSLFWYQQALGQGPEFLTYFQNEAQLDKSGLPSDRFFAERPEGSVSTLKIQRTQQEDSAVYLCASSNRTSGKYTDTQYFGPGTRLTVL.

This clonotype has just a few counts. With a much larger clone just one base away, this may be a read error. This chain joins TRBV7-2 and TRBJ1-1, with D perhaps TRBD1 (5 bases). Trimming took off 1 base at V and 5 bases at J, with 14 bases between the two ends. The CDR3 contains 15 residues. Germline lookup yields CDR1 SGHTA and CDR2 FQGNSA. The CDR3 bases are TGTGCCAGCAGCTTAGTCCAGGGACGGCGGACTGAAGCTTTCTTT. This gives the protein CASSLVQGRRTEAFF.

This clonotype was seen ten or more times. The chain combines TRBV3-1 with TRBJ2-7, with D tentatively TRBD2 (6 bases). V dropped 1 base and J dropped 5 bases, with 18 bases sitting between them. The CDR3 runs 16 residues. Germline loops: CDR1 LGHDT, CDR2 YNNKEL (reference sequence). CDR3 protein: CASSQGPPGASHEQYF. In nucleotides, the CDR3 is TGTGCCAGCAGCCAAGGGCCCCCGGGAGCATCCCACGAGCAGTACTTC.

This clonotype was recorded many times. This chain joins TRBV10-3 and TRBJ2-7, with TRBD2 identical over 8 bases. The CDR3 runs 15 residues. The V gene end was trimmed by 4 bases and the J gene end by 2 bases; junction bases not matched to a gene: 7. Germline V lookup: CDR1 ENHRY, CDR2 SYGVKD. This CDR3 reads CAISGMAGRAYEQYF. The CDR3, as DNA: TGTGCCATCAGTGGTATGGCCGGGAGGGCCTACGAGCAGTACTTC.

This clonotype was found many times. The V call is TRBV12-5, the J call TRBJ2-5; a weak D match, TRBD2 (5 bases). The CDR3 runs to 12 residues. Deletions cut 1 base from V and 5 bases from J, with 5 bases between. The germline V gene has CDR1 LGHNT and CDR2 FRNRAP. CDR3 in DNA: TGTGCTAGTGGTTTGGGCGGGGAGACCCAGTACTTC. Its protein product is CASGLGGETQYF.

The chain employs TRBV5-1 and TRBJ2-5; D may be TRBD2 (6 bases). The CDR3 has 13 amino acids. V lost 0 bases to trimming and J lost 9 bases, with 12 bases between them. The germline V gene encodes CDR1 SGHRS and CDR2 YFSETQ. The chain's CDR3 is CASSLGVGSSQYF. The CDR3 DNA reads as TGCGCCAGCAGCTTGGGTGTCGGGAGCTCCCAGTACTTC.

This rearrangement joins TRBV27 to TRBJ1-6; D remains ambiguous. This CDR3 has 15 residues. V was cut by 5 bases and J by 3 bases, with 11 bases left in between. Germline values: CDR1 MNHEY, CDR2 SMNVEV (reference sequence). The CDR3 DNA reads TGTGCCAGCAGTCTCGAAGGAGTCTATAATTCACCCCTCCACTTT. It codes for CASSLEGVYNSPLHF.

This clonotype turned up a few times. The chain employs TRBV4-1 and TRBJ2-5; the D is unclear. This CDR3 is 15 amino acids long. The ends were cut back, 3 bases at V and 2 bases at J, with 13 bases in the middle. Germline assignment: CDR1 MGHRA and CDR2 YSYEKL. The CDR3 nucleotides read TGCGCCAGCAGCCAGACCCACGGACGGCAAGAGACCCAGTACTTC. It is translated as CASSQTHGRQETQYF.

About this clonotype: A much larger clonotype is one base distant, so this may be a read error. V is TRBV2 and J is TRBJ2-7, with D uncertain. Trimming removed 4 bases from V and 6 bases from J, with 10 bases in between. The CDR3 contains 12 residues. Germline CDR1 is SNHLY and CDR2 is FYNNEI. CDR3 coding DNA: TGTGCCAGCAGTGCCCTTTCGGCCGAGCAGTACTTC. Amino acid sequence: CASSALSAEQYF.

This clonotype was seen ten or more times. This rearrangement joins TRBV28 to TRBJ2-7; 8 bases map to TRBD1. The CDR3 totals 14 residues. V shed 8 bases, J shed 0 bases, and the junction held 6 bases outside the gene matches. Germline CDR1 is MDHEN and CDR2 is SYDVKM. CDR3 DNA: TGTGCCAGCCAGGGACAGGTAGTCTCCTACGAGCAGTACTTC. Protein product: CASQGQVVSYEQYF. Full variable domain (missing parts from reference TRBV28 and TRBJ2-7): DVKVTQSSRYLVKRTGEKVFLECVQDMDHENMFWYRQDPGLGLRLIYFSYDVKMKEKGDIPEGYSVSREKKERFSLILESASTNQTSMYLCASQGQVVSYEQYFGPGTRLTVT.

The sample holds many counts of this clonotype. This chain uses TRBV3-1 with TRBJ2-7; unclear D gene. The CDR3 has 16 residues. The ends were cut back, 2 bases at V and 0 bases at J, with 14 bases in the middle. CDR1 LGHDT and CDR2 YNNKEL come from the germline V gene (reference sequence). In DNA form, the CDR3 reads TGTGCCAGCAGCCAATTCGTTATGGCACTCTCCTACGAGCAGTACTTC. As protein: CASSQFVMALSYEQYF.